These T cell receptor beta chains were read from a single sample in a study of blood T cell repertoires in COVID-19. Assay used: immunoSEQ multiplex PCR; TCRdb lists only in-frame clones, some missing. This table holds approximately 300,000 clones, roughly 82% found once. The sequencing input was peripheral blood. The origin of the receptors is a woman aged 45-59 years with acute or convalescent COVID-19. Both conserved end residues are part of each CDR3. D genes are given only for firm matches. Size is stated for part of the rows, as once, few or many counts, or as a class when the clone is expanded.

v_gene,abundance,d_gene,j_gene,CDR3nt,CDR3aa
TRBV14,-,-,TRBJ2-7,TGTGCCAGCAGCCAAGGTGACAGGTCCCCCCGGCAGTACTTC,CASSQGDRSPRQYF
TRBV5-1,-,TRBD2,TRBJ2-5,TGCGCCAGCAGCTTGTCTAGCGGACATCAAGAGACCCAGTACTTC,CASSLSSGHQETQYF
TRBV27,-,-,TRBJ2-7,TGTGCCAGCAGTCCCCGGGGTACAAGCGAGCAGTACTTC,CASSPRGTSEQYF
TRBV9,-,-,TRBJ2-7,TGTGCCAGCAGCACGGGGGACCTCTACGAGCAGTACTTC,CASSTGDLYEQYF
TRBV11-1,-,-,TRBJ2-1,TGTGCCAGTCACAGGTCGATGGAGTACAATGAGCAGTTCTTC,CASHRSMEYNEQFF
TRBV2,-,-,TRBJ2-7,TGTGCCAGCAGCCAGGACAGCCTCTACGAGCAGTACTTC,CASSQDSLYEQYF
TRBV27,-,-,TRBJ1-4,TGTGCCAGCAGTTTATCTTGGACACCAGAGGATGAAAAACTGTTTTTT,CASSLSWTPEDEKLFF
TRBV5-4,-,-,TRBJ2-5,TGTGCCAGCAGCCCTCTGGTCGCCAGGGGGGTAGGGGAGACCCAGTACTTC,CASSPLVARGVGETQYF
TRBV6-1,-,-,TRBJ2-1,TGTGCCAGCAGTGAGTCTGGACTTCCTCTCAATGAGCAGTTCTTC,CASSESGLPLNEQFF
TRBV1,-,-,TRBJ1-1,TGCACCAGCAGTCACCTAGGGGGCGGCGGCACTGAAGCTTTCTTT,CTSSHLGGGGTEAFF
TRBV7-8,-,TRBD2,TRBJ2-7,TGTGCCAGCAGCCGAGGGGCGGGAGTGAACTCCTACGAGCAGTACTTC,CASSRGAGVNSYEQYF
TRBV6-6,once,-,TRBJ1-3,TGTGCCAGCAGTCTAACTGGTGGACAGCTCTCTGGAAACACCATATATTTT,CASSLTGGQLSGNTIYF
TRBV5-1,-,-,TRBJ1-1,TGCGCCAGCAGCCCGGACGGGGATTTCTCTGAAGCTTTCTTT,CASSPDGDFSEAFF
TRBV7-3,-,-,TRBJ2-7,TGTGCCAGCAGCTCAACCGGGACACACTACGAGCAGTACTTC,CASSSTGTHYEQYF
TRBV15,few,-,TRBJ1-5,TGTGCCACCTGGAAGGGGCCGAGCAATCAGCCCCAGCATTTT,CATWKGPSNQPQHF
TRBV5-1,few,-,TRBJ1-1,TGCGCCAGCAGCTTCCGGGACTCCCAGGCCACTGAAGCTTTCTTT,CASSFRDSQATEAFF
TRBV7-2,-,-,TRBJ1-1,TGTGCCAGCAGCTCTTATAGCGCGGCCGAAGCTTTCTTT,CASSSYSAAEAFF
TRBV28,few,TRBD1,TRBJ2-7,TGTGCCAGCAGTTCACCGGGACAGGGTCGGCACGAGCAGTACTTC,CASSSPGQGRHEQYF
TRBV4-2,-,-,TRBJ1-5,TGTGCCAGCAGCCAAAATCGCGGGGGGAACAATCAGCCCCAGCATTTT,CASSQNRGGNNQPQHF
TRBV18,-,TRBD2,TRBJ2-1,TGTGCCAGCTCACGCGGGAGGGCTTCCTACAATGAGCAGTTCTTC,CASSRGRASYNEQFF
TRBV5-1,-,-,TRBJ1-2,TGCGCCAGCAACTTGGACAGTGGCTATGGCTACACCTTC,CASNLDSGYGYTF
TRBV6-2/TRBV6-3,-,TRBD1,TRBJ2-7,TGTGCCAGCAGTTACTCGGGACAGATCTACGAGCAGTACTTC,CASSYSGQIYEQYF
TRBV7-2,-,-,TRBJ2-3,TGTGCCAGCTGCAATAGCCCTCGGCTTGGTACGCAGTATTTT,CASCNSPRLGTQYF
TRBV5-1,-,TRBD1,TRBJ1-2,TGCGCCAGCAGCTTGCAGACAGGGGGAGATGGCTACACCTTC,CASSLQTGGDGYTF
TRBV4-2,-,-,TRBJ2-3,TGTGCCAGCAGCCAAGAGGAGGGGCTCCGCACAGATACGCAGTATTTT,CASSQEEGLRTDTQYF
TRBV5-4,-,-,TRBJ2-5,TGTGCCAGCAGCAAAAAAACGTCAGTCTCTGAGACCCAGTACTTC,CASSKKTSVSETQYF
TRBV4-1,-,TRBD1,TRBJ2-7,TGCGCCAGCAGCCAGGTCCCCCCCGACGACAGGGGAGGCTACGAGCAGTACTTC,CASSQVPPDDRGGYEQYF
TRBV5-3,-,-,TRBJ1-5,TGTGCCAGAAGCTTCAGGCCGATACAGCCCCAGCATTTT,CARSFRPIQPQHF
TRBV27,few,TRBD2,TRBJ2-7,TGTGCCAGCAGTTTAGGACTAGCGGCGTACGAGCAGTACTTC,CASSLGLAAYEQYF
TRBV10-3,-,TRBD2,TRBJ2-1,TGTGCCATCAGTGAGACGGGACTACCCAGCAATGAGCAGTTCTTC,CAISETGLPSNEQFF
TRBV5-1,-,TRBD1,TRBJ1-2,TGCGCCAGCAGCAAAAACCGGGACAGGGCTTCTGGCTACACCTTC,CASSKNRDRASGYTF
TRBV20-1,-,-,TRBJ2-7,TGCAGTGCTAGAGATCTTGCGGGACGGTACTTC,CSARDLAGRYF
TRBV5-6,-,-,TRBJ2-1,TGTGCCAGCGGGCTTTTTAGATCCTCAGCCTACAATGAGCAGTTCTTC,CASGLFRSSAYNEQFF
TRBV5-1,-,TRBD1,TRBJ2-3,TGCGCCAGCAGCAGCGGACAGGGGCCAGATACGCAGTATTTT,CASSSGQGPDTQYF
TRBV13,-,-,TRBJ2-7,TGTGCCAGCAGCATCAACAGGGCCCAATCCTACGAGCAGTACTTC,CASSINRAQSYEQYF
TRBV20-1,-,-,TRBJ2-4,TGCAGTGCTAGTCCTAAACGAGTCACCAAAAACATTCAGTACTTC,CSASPKRVTKNIQYF
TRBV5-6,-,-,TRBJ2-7,TGTGCCAGCAGCTTGGGCAGCTCCTACGAGCAGTACTTC,CASSLGSSYEQYF
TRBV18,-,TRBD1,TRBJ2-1,TGTGCCAGCTCACCACCAGGGGGCGCTGAGCAGTTCTTC,CASSPPGGAEQFF
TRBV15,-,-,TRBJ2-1,TGTGCCACCAGCAATACTAAGGCGGGGCCAGCCTACAATGAGCAGTTCTTC,CATSNTKAGPAYNEQFF
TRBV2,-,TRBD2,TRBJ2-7,TGTGCCAGCAGCGCCGAATCTAGCGGGTACGAGCAGTACTTC,CASSAESSGYEQYF
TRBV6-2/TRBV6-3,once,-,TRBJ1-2,TGTGCCAGCAGTTTCCCTAGGCAGGGGCGCGGCTACACCTTC,CASSFPRQGRGYTF
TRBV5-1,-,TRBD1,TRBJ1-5,TGCGCCAGCAGCCCGCGACCGGGACAGGGCCTCAATCAGCCCCAGCATTTT,CASSPRPGQGLNQPQHF
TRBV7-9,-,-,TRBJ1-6,TGTGCCAGCAGCCCTAGCGGGTTTTCCCTCCACTTT,CASSPSGFSLHF
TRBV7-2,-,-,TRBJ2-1,TGTGCCAGCAGCTTAGAACAGACAAGCAATGAGCAGTTCTTC,CASSLEQTSNEQFF